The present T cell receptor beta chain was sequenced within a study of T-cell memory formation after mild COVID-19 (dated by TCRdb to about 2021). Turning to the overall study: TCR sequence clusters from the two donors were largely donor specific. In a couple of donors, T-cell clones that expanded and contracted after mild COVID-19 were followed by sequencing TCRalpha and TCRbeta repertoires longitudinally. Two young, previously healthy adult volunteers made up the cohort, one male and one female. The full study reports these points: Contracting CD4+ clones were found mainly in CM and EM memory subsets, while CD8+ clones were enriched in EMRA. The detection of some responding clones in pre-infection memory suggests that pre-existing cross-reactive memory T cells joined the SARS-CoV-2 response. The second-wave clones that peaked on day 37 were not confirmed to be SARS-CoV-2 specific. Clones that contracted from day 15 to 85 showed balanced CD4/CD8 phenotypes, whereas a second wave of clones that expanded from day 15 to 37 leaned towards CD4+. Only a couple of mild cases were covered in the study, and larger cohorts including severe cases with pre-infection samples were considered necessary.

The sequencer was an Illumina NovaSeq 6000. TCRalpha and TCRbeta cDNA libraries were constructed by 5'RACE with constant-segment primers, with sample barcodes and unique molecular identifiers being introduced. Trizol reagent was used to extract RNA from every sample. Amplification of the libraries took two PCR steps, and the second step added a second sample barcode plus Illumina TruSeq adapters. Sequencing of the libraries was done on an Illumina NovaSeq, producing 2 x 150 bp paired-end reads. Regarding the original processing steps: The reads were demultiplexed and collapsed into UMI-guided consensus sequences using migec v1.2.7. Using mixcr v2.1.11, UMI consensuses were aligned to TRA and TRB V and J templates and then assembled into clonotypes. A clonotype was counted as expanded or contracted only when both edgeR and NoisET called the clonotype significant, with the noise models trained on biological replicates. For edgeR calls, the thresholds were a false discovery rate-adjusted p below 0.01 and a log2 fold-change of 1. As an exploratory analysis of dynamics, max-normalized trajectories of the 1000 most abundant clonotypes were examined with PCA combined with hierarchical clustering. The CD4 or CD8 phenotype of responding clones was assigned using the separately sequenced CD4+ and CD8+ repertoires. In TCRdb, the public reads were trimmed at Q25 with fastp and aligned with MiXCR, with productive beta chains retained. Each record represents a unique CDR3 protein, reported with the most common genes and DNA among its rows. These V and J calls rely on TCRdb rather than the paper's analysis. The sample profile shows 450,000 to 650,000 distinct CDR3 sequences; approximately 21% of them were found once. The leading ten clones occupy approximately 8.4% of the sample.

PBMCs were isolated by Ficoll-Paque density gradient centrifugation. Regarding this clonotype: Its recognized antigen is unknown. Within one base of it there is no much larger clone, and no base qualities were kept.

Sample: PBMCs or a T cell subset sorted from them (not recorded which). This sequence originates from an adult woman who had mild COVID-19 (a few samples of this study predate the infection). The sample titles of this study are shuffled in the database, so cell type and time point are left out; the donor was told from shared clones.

The CDR3 has the sequence CASSQDNRDRHTDTQYF. The nucleotides read TGTGCCAGCAGCCAAGATAACCGGGACAGGCACACAGATACGCAGTATTTT. Here the chain combines TRBV3-1 and TRBJ2-3, and 8 bases in between align with TRBD1. V is cut back by 0 bases and J by 2 bases, with 7 bases in the junction unmatched. Taken from cysteine to phenylalanine, the CDR3 has 17 residues. Only CDR3 DNA is held: 51 bases, read in frame from base 1. CDR1 and CDR2 are read off the germline V gene (reference sequence) as LGHDT and YNNKEL.